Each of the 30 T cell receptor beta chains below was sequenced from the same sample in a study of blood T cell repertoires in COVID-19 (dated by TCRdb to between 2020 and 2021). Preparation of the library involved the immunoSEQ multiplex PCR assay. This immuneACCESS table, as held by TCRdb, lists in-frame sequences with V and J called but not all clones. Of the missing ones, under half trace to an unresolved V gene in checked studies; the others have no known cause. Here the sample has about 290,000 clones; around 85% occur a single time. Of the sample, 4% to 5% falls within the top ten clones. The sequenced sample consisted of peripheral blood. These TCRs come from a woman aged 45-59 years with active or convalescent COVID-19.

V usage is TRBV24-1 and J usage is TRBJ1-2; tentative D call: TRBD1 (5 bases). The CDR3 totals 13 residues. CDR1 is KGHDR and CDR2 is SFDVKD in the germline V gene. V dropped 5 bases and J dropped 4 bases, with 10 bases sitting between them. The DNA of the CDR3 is TGTGCCACCAGTGCCCCGGGGGTCTATGGCTACACCTTC. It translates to CATSAPGVYGYTF.

The CDR3 nucleotides read TGTGCCAGTAGTATAGATCTGGCGACAGCTGAAGCTTTCTTT. Residues: CASSIDLATAEAFF. The V gene is TRBV19, the J gene TRBJ1-1, with D tentatively TRBD1 (5 bases). The CDR3 has 14 residues. Germline CDR1 LNHDA, CDR2 SQIVND (reference sequence). V dropped 0 bases and J dropped 6 bases, with 11 bases sitting between them.

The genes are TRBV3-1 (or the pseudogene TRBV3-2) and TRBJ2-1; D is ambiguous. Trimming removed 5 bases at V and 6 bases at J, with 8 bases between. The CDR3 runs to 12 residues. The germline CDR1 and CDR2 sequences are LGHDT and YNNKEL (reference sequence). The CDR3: CASSILVNEQFF. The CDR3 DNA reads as TGTGCCAGCAGCATCCTAGTCAATGAGCAGTTCTTC.

The CDR3 here is CATGGTEAFF. CDR3 DNA sequence: TGTGCCACTGGGGGGACTGAAGCTTTCTTT. The chain is built from TRBV28 and TRBJ1-1, with D possibly matching TRBD1 (5 bases). The CDR3 has 10 residues. Deletions cut 10 bases from V and 5 bases from J, with 8 bases between. Germline CDR1 MDHEN, CDR2 SYDVKM.

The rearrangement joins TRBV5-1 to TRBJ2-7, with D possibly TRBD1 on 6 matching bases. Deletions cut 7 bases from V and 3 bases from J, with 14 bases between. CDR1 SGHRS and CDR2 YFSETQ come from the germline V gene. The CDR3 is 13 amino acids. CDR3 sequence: CASSFNRVYEQYF. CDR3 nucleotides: TGCGCCAGCTCTTTCAACAGGGTCTACGAGCAGTACTTC.

This CDR3 reads CASSQGGGSPAETQYF. In nucleotides, the CDR3 is TGTGCCAGCAGCCAAGGCGGCGGCTCTCCTGCAGAGACCCAGTACTTC. The rearrangement joins TRBV4-2 to TRBJ2-5; D gene ambiguous. Germline assignment: CDR1 LGHNA and CDR2 YNFKEQ. The CDR3 has 16 residues. Trimming took 1 base from V and 4 from J, leaving 16 bases between them.

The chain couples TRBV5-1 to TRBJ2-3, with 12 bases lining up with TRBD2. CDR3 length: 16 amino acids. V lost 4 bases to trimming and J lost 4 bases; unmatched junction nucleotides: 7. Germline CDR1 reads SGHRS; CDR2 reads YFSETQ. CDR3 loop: CASSRRTSGKADTQYF. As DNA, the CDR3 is TGCGCCAGCAGCAGACGGACTAGCGGGAAGGCAGATACGCAGTATTTT.

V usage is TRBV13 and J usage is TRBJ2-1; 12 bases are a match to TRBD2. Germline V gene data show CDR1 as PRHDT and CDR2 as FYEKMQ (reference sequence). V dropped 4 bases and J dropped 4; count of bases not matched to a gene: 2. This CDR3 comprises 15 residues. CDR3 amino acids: CASSWGLAGYNEQFF. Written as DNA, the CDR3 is TGTGCCAGCAGCTGGGGACTAGCGGGTTACAATGAGCAGTTCTTC.

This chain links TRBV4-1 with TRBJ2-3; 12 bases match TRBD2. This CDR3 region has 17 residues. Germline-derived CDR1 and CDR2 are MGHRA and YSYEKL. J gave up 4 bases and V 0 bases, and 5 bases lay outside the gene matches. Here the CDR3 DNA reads TGCGCCAGCAGCCAAGATTCTGGGACTAGCGGGTCAGATACGCAGTATTTT. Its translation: CASSQDSGTSGSDTQYF.

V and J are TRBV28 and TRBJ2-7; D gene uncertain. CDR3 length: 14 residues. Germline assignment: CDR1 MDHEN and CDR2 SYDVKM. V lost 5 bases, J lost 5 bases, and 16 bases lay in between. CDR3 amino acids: CASSTSTSFNEQYF. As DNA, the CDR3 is TGTGCCAGCAGTACCTCAACCAGTTTTAACGAGCAGTACTTC.

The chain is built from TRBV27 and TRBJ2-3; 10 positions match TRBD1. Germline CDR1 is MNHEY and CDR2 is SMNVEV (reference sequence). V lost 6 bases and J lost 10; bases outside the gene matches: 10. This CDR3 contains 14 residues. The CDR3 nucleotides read TGTGCCAGCAGACATAGGACAGGGGGGGTTCCGCAGTATTTT. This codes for CASRHRTGGVPQYF.

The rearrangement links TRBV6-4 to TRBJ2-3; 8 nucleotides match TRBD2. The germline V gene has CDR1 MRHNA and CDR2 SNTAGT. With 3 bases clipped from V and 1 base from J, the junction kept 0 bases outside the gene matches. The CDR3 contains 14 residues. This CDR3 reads CASSELAGTDTQYF. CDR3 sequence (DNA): TGTGCCAGCAGTGAACTAGCGGGCACAGATACGCAGTATTTT.

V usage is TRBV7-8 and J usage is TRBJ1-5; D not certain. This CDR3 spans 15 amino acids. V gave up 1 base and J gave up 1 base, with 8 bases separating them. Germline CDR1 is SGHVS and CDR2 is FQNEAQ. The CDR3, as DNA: TGTGCCAGCAGCTTAGTCAGGCAGAGCAATCAGCCCCAGCATTTT. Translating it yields CASSLVRQSNQPQHF. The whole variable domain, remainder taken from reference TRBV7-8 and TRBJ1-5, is GAGVSQSPRYKVAKRGQDVALRCDPISGHVSLFWYQQALGQGPEFLTYFQNEAQLDKSGLPSDRFFAERPEGSVSTLKIQRTQQEDSAVYLCASSLVRQSNQPQHFGDGTRLSIL.

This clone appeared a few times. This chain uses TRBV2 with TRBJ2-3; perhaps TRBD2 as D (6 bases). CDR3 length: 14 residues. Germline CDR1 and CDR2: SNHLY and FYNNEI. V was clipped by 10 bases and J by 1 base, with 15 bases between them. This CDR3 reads CATGPQRGTDTQYF. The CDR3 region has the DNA TGTGCCACCGGCCCCCAGCGGGGCACAGATACGCAGTATTTT. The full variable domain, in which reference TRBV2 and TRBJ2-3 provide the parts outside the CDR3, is EPEVTQTPSHQVTQMGQEVILRCVPISNHLYFYWYRQILGQKVEFLVSFYNNEISEKSEIFDDQFSVERPDGSNFTLKIRSTKLEDSAMYFCATGPQRGTDTQYFGPGTRLTVL.

As DNA, the CDR3 is TGTGCCTGGAGTGTACTAGCGGGAGCCTACGAGCAGTACTTC. Protein product: CAWSVLAGAYEQYF. The rearrangement joins TRBV30 to TRBJ2-7; 11 bases match TRBD2. The CDR3 has 14 residues. Germline CDR1 GTSNPN, CDR2 SVGIG (reference sequence). V lost 0 bases, J lost 2 bases, and 0 bases stayed unmatched.

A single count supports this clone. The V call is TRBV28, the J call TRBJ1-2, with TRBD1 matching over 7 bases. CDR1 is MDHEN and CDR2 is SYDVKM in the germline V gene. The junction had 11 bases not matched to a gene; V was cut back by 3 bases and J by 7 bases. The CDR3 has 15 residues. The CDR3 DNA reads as TGTGCCAGCAGTTTGTTGGGGCGCAACAGGGGTGGCTACACCTTC. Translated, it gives CASSLLGRNRGGYTF.

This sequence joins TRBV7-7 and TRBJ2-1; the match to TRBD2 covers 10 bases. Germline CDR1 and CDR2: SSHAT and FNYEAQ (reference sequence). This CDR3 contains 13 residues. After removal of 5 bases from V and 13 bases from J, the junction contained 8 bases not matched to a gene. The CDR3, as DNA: TGTGCCAGCAGCCCTTCTAGCGGGAGTCTTCAGTTCTTC. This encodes CASSPSSGSLQFF.

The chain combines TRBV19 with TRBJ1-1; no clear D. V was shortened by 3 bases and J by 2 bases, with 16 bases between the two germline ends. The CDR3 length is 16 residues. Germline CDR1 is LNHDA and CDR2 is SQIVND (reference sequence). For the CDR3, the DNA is TGTGCCAGTAGTATCGATGGAGTTGCCTTAAACACTGAAGCTTTCTTT. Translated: CASSIDGVALNTEAFF. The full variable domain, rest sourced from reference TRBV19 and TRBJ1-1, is DGGITQSPKYLFRKEGQNVTLSCEQNLNHDAMYWYRQDPGQGLRLIYYSQIVNDFQKGDIAEGYSVSREKKESFPLTVTSAQKNPTAFYLCASSIDGVALNTEAFFGQGTRLTVV.

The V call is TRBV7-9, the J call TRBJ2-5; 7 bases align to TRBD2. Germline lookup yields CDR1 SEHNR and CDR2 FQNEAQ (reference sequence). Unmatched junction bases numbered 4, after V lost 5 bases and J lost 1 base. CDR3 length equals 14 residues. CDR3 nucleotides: TGTGCCAGCAGCCCACTAGCGCGCCAAGAGACCCAGTACTTC. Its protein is CASSPLARQETQYF.

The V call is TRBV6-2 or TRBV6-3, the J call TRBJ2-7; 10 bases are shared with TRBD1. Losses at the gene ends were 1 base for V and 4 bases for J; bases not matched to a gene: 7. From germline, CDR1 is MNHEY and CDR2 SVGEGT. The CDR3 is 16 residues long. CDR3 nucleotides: TGTGCCAGCAGTTACTACTGGACAGGGGGTGTTTACGAGCAGTACTTC. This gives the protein CASSYYWTGGVYEQYF.

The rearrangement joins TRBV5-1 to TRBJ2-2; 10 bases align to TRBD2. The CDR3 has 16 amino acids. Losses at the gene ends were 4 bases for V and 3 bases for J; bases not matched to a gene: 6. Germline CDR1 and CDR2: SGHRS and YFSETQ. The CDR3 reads CASSLRTSGDTGELFF. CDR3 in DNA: TGCGCCAGCAGCCTAAGGACTAGCGGAGACACCGGGGAGCTGTTTTTT.

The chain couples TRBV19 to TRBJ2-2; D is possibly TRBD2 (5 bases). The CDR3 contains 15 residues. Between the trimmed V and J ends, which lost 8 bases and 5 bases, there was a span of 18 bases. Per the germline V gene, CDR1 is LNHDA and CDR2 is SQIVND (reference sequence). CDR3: CASYTRFGNTGELFF. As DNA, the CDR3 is TGTGCCAGTTATACTAGATTTGGGAATACCGGGGAGCTGTTTTTT.

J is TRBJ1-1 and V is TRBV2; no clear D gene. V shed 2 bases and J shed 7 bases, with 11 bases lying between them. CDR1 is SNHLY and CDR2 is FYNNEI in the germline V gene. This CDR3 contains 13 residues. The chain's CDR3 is CASSEIVGGEAFF. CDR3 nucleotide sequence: TGTGCCAGCAGTGAAATAGTTGGCGGTGAAGCTTTCTTT.

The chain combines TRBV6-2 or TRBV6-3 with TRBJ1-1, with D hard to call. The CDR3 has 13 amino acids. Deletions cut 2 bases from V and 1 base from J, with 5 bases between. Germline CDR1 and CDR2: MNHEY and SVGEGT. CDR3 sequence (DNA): TGTGCCAGCAGTTACCAGTGGAACACTGAAGCTTTCTTT. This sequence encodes CASSYQWNTEAFF.

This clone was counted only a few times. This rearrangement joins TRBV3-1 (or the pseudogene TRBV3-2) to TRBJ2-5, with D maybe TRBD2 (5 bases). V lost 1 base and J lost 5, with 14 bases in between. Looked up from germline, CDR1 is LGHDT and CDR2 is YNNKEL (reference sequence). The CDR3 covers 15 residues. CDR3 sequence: CASSQGPAAGETQYF. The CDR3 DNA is TGTGCCAGCAGCCAAGGCCCGGCTGCGGGTGAGACCCAGTACTTC.

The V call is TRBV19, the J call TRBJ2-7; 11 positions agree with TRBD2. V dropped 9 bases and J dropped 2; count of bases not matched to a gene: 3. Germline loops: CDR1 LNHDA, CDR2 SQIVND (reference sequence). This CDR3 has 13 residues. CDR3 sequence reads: CASGTSGTYEQYF. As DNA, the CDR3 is TGTGCCAGCGGGACTAGCGGTACCTACGAGCAGTACTTC.

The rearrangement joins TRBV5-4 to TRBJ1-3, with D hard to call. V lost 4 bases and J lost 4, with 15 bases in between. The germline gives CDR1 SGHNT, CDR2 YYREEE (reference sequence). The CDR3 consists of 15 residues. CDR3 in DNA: TGTGCCAGCAGCCGCCTACCTCAGGCGGGAAACACCATATATTTT. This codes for CASSRLPQAGNTIYF.

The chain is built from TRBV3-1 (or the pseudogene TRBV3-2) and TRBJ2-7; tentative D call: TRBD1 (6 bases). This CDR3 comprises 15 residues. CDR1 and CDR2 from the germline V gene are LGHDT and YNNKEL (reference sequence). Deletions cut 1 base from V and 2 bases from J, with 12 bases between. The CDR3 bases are TGTGCCAGCAGCCAAGGAAGAGACAGGCCCTACGAGCAGTACTTC. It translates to CASSQGRDRPYEQYF.

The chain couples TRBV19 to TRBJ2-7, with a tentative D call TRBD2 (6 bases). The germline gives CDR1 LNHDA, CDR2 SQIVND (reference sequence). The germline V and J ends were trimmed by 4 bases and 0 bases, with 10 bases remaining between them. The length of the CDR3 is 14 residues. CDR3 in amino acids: CASSSPGDSYEQYF. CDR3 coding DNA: TGTGCCAGTAGTAGTCCGGGGGACTCCTACGAGCAGTACTTC. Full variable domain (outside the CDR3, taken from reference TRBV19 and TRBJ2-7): DGGITQSPKYLFRKEGQNVTLSCEQNLNHDAMYWYRQDPGQGLRLIYYSQIVNDFQKGDIAEGYSVSREKKESFPLTVTSAQKNPTAFYLCASSSPGDSYEQYFGPGTRLTVT.

CDR3 nucleotides: TGCGCCAGCAGCGCCGACTGGAACACTGAAGCTTTCTTT. This gives the protein CASSADWNTEAFF. This chain links TRBV5-1 with TRBJ1-1; D remains ambiguous. This CDR3 has 13 residues. The V end was cut by 4 bases, the J end by 1 base, with 8 bases between. Germline CDR1 and CDR2: SGHRS and YFSETQ.